This entry is about one TCR beta chain. Its antigen is not known. In germline, CDR1 is SGHTA, CDR2 FQGNSA. The CDR3 loop spans 16 amino acids. V was pared by 1 base and J by 3 bases, with 4 bases of the junction left unmatched. This PCR relied on a set of 60 Vbeta primers and 13 Jbeta primers. The protocol was immunoSEQ multiplex PCR, while the TCRdb copy is restricted to in-frame clones and leaves out a portion. This sample's table has under 95,000 clones. This specimen comes from a study of cytomegalovirus exposure and HLA in healthy donors. Study outcomes and limitations: Presence/absence results assume similar sequencing depth per donor, which may not hold. Cytomegalovirus-associated TCR beta chains were listed, numbering 150 to 200.

The V gene is TRBV7-2, the J gene TRBJ2-2; 8 bases map to TRBD2. This TCR was sampled from a man aged 45-65 years in good health and CMV-seronegative. Material for sequencing was PBMCs. CDR3 protein: CASSLGAGAYTGELFF. CDR3 nucleotides: TGTGCCAGCAGCTTAGGAGCGGGGGCCTACACCGGGGAGCTGTTTTTT.